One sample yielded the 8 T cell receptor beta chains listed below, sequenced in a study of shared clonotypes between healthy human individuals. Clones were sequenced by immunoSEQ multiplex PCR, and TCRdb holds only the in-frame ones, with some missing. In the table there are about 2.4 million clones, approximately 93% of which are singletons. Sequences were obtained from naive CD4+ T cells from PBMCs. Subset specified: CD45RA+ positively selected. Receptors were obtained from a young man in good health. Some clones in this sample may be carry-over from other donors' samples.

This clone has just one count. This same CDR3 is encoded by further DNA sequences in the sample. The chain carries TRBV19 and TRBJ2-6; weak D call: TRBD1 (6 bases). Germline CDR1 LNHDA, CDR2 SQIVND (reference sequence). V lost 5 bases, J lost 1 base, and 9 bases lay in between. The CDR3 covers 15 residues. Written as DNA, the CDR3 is TGTGCCAGTAGTCTTCAGGGGTCTGGGGCCAACGTCCTGACTTTC. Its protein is CASSLQGSGANVLTF. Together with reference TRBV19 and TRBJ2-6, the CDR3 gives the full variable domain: DGGITQSPKYLFRKEGQNVTLSCEQNLNHDAMYWYRQDPGQGLRLIYYSQIVNDFQKGDIAEGYSVSREKKESFPLTVTSAQKNPTAFYLCASSLQGSGANVLTFGAGSRLTVL.

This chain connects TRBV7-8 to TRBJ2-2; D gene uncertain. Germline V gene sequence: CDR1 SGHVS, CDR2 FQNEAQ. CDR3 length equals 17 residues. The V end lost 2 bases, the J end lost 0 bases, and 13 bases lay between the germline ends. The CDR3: CASSLSYGESNTGELFF. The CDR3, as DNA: TGTGCCAGCAGCTTATCGTATGGGGAATCGAACACCGGGGAGCTGTTTTTT. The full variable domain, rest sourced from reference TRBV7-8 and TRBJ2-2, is GAGVSQSPRYKVAKRGQDVALRCDPISGHVSLFWYQQALGQGPEFLTYFQNEAQLDKSGLPSDRFFAERPEGSVSTLKIQRTQQEDSAVYLCASSLSYGESNTGELFFGEGSRLTVL.

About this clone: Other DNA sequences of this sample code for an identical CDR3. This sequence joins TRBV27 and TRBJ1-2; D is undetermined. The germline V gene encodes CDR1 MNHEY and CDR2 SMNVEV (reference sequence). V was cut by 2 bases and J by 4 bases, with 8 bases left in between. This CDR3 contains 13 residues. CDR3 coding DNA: TGTGCCAGCAGTTTAGCGGGTTTCTATGGCTACACCTTC. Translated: CASSLAGFYGYTF.

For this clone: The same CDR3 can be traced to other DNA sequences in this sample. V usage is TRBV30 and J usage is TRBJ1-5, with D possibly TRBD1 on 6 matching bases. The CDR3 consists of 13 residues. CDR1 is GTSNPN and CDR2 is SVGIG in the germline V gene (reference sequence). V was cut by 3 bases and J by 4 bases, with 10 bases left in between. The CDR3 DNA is TGTGCCTGGAGCGCGCAGGGGAATCAGCCCCAGCATTTT. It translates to CAWSAQGNQPQHF.

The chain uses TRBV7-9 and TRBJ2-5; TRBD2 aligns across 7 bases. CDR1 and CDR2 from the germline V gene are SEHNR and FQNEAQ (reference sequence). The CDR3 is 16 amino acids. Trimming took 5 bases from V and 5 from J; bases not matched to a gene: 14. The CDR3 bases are TGTGCCAGCAGCCCCGGAGCAGGCGGGAGTAGGGAGACCCAGTACTTC. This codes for CASSPGAGGSRETQYF.

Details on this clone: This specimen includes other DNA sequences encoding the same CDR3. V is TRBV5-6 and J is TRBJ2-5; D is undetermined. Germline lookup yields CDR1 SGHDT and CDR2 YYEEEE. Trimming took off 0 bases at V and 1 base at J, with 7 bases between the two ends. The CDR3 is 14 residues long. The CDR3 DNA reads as TGTGCCAGCAGCTTGGTGTCAGTCCAAGAGACCCAGTACTTC. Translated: CASSLVSVQETQYF.

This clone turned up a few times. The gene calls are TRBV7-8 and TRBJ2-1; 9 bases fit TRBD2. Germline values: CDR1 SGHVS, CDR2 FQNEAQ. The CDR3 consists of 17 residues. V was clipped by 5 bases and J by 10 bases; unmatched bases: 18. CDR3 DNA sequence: TGTGCCAGCAGCCCGGAGAGACGCGGGAGGGGAGTAGGAGAGCAGTTCTTC. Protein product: CASSPERRGRGVGEQFF.

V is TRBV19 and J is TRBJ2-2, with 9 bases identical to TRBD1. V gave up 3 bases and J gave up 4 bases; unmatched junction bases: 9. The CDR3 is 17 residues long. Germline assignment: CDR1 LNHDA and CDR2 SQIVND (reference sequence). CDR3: CASSILRTGEFTGELFF. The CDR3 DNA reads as TGTGCCAGTAGTATCTTGAGGACAGGGGAATTCACCGGGGAGCTGTTTTTT.